This is a list of T cell receptor beta chains from one sample in a study of T-cell memory formation after mild COVID-19. Via MiXCR, TCRdb re-called the 5' RACE reads, giving one row per CDR3 protein. The sample consists of 300,000 to 400,000 distinct CDR3 sequences, around 27% of them appearing once. Sequencing used PBMCs or a T cell subset sorted from them (not recorded which). The receptors come from an adult woman who had mild COVID-19 (a few samples of this study predate the infection). Cell type and time point are not known. CDR3s include the opening cysteine and the closing phenylalanine or tryptophan. D genes are given only for firm matches. Size is omitted from some rows. Given values are once, few, many or a class for expanded clones.

d_call,j_call,v_call,clone_size,cdr3_nt,cdr3_aa
TRBD1,TRBJ1-2,TRBV29-1,-,TGCAGCGTTTTCCGGGACAGGGAGGGCTACACCTTC,CSVFRDREGYTF
TRBD2,TRBJ2-5,TRBV5-1,few,TGCGCCAGCAGCGGCGGTCGGCGGGGGGCCCAAGAGACCCAGTACTTC,CASSGGRRGAQETQYF
TRBD1,TRBJ2-7,TRBV4-3,-,TGCGCCAGCAGCCAAGATGACAGGGCAAGCTCCTACGAGCAGTACTTC,CASSQDDRASSYEQYF
-,TRBJ2-1,TRBV6-6,-,TGTGCCAGCCGGTCGCTGGGCAATGAGCAGTTCTTC,CASRSLGNEQFF
-,TRBJ1-2,TRBV6-2/TRBV6-3,few,TGTGCCAGCAGTCTAGACAGGCGGGGCTACACCTTC,CASSLDRRGYTF
TRBD2,TRBJ2-5,TRBV7-9,-,TGTGCCAGCAGCCCCGGGGGGAAACAAGAGACCCAGTACTTC,CASSPGGKQETQYF
TRBD1,TRBJ2-7,TRBV10-3,few,TGTGCCATTAGGACAGGGGGAGCCGACGAGCAGTACTTC,CAIRTGGADEQYF
-,TRBJ2-7,TRBV7-3,-,TGTGCCAGCAGCTTAACCGGGGCAGCACACTACGAGCAGTACTTC,CASSLTGAAHYEQYF
-,TRBJ1-1,TRBV6-5,-,TGTGCCAGCAGTTCCCCCCACACTGAAGCTTTCTTT,CASSSPHTEAFF
TRBD1,TRBJ2-7,TRBV12-3/TRBV12-4,-,TGTGCCAGCGGGGGACAGGGGGCGTCCAACTCCTACGAGCAGTACTTC,CASGGQGASNSYEQYF
-,TRBJ1-3,TRBV4-2,few,TGTGCCAGCAGCCAAGATCTCCGGGGAGACACCATATATTTT,CASSQDLRGDTIYF